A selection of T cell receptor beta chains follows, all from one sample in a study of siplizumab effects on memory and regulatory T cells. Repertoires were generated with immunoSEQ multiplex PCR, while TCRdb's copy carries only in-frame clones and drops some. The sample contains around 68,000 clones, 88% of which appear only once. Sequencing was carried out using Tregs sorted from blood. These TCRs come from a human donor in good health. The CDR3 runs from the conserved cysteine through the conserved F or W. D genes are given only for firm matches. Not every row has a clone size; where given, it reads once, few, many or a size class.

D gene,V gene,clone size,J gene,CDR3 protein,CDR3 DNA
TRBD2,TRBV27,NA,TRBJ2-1,CASSSSGGGNNEQFF,TGTGCCAGCAGCTCGTCGGGCGGGGGTAACAATGAGCAGTTCTTC
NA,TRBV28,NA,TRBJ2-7,CASRTLWGAPSEQYF,TGTGCCAGCAGGACGCTTTGGGGGGCTCCTTCCGAGCAGTACTTC
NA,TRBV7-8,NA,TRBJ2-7,CASSQRGEQYF,TGTGCCAGCAGCCAGAGGGGGGAGCAGTACTTC
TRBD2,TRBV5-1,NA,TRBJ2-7,CASSLGSGRALIYEQYF,TGCGCCAGCAGCTTGGGAAGCGGGAGGGCTCTTATCTACGAGCAGTACTTC
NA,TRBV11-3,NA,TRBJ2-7,CASSLAGYEQYF,TGTGCCAGCAGCTTAGCGGGCTACGAGCAGTACTTC
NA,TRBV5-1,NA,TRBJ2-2,CASSSTAAPNTGELFF,TGCGCCAGCAGCTCCACAGCGGCCCCGAACACCGGGGAGCTGTTTTTT
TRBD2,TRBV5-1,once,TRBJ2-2,CASSFGSGGLFF,TGCGCCAGCAGCTTTGGCTCGGGAGGGCTGTTTTTT
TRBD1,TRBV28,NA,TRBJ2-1,CASSGGGQGDGEQFF,TGTGCCAGCAGTGGAGGTGGGCAGGGGGATGGTGAGCAGTTCTTC
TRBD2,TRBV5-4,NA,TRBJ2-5,CASSSGGVREYF,TGTGCCAGCAGCTCGGGGGGGGTCCGTGAGTACTTC
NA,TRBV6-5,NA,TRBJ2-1,CASSYGLSYNEQFF,TGTGCCAGCAGTTACGGACTGAGCTACAATGAGCAGTTCTTC
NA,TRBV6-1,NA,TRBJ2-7,CASIRAGAYEQYF,TGTGCCAGCATCAGGGCCGGGGCCTACGAGCAGTACTTC
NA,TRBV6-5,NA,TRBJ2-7,CASSLGLGEYEQYF,TGTGCCAGCAGTTTGGGACTCGGGGAGTACGAGCAGTACTTC
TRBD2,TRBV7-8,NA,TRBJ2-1,CASSAPGLASEQFF,TGTGCCAGCAGCGCACCGGGACTAGCTTCTGAGCAGTTCTTC
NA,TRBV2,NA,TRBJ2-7,CASKESSVSSYEQYF,TGTGCCAGCAAGGAGTCTAGCGTTAGCTCCTACGAGCAGTACTTC
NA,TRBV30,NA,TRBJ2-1,CAWNIAASYNEQFF,TGTGCCTGGAACATAGCGGCCTCCTACAATGAGCAGTTCTTC
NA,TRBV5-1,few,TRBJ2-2,CASSLGTFNTGELFF,TGCGCCAGCAGCCTCGGGACCTTTAACACCGGGGAGCTGTTTTTT
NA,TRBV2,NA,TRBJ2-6,CAKNDYTASGANVLTF,TGTGCCAAAAACGACTACACAGCCTCTGGGGCCAACGTCCTGACTTTC
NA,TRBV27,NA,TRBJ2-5,CASSLYETQYF,TGTGCCAGCAGTTTATACGAGACCCAGTACTTC
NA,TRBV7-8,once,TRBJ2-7,CASSLFQGSDEQYF,TGTGCCAGCAGCTTATTTCAGGGGAGCGACGAGCAGTACTTC
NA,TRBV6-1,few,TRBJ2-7,CASSDQGSSEQYF,TGTGCCAGCAGTGATCAGGGATCGTCCGAGCAGTACTTC
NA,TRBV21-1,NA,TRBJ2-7,CASDVIGPAKEQYF,TGTGCCAGCGACGTGATCGGTCCTGCGAAAGAGCAGTACTTC
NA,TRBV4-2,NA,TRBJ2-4,CASSLSAVAKNIQYF,TGTGCCAGCAGCCTTAGTGCGGTAGCCAAAAACATTCAGTACTTC
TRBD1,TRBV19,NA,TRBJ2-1,CAGRGQGSHLGQFF,TGTGCCGGTAGGGGACAGGGGTCCCACCTGGGGCAGTTCTTC
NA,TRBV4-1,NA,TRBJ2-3,CASSQQTATSTDTQYF,TGCGCCAGCAGCCAACAAACCGCGACTAGCACAGATACGCAGTATTTT
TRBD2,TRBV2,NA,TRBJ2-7,CASSEGTSGFSYEQYF,TGTGCCAGCAGTGAAGGGACTAGCGGTTTCTCCTACGAGCAGTACTTC
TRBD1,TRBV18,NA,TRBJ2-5,CASSPGGQETQYF,TGTGCCAGCTCCCCAGGGGGTCAAGAGACCCAGTACTTC
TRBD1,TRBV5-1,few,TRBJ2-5,CASSLTGGVETQYF,TGCGCCAGCAGCTTGACAGGGGGCGTGGAGACCCAGTACTTC
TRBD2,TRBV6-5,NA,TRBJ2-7,CASSYLRLAGGNEQYF,TGTGCCAGCAGTTACCTTCGGCTAGCGGGAGGTAACGAGCAGTACTTC
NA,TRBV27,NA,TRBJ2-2,CASTLALNTGELFF,TGTGCCAGCACCCTAGCGCTGAACACCGGGGAGCTGTTTTTT
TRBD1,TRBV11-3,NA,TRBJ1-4,CASSFAGTGKIGSEKLFF,TGTGCCAGCAGCTTCGCCGGGACAGGGAAGATTGGGAGTGAAAAACTGTTTTTT
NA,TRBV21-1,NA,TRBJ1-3,CATPEGFKGGNTIYF,TGTGCCACCCCTGAGGGGTTTAAAGGTGGAAACACCATATATTTT
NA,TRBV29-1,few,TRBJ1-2,CSTQREGIYGYTF,TGCAGCACACAAAGGGAGGGCATCTATGGCTACACCTTC